This T cell receptor beta chain is drawn from a study of blood T cell repertoires in COVID-19. Germline-derived CDR1 and CDR2 are ENHRY and SYGVKD. There are 17 residues in the CDR3. J lost 4 bases, V lost 8 bases, and 17 bases had no gene match. How the authors handled the data: It was from reference gene primer amplification that nucleated cell counts were estimated. Generated by immunoSEQ multiplex PCR, the TCRdb table keeps only in-frame clones and is missing some. The D gene and trimming were derived from the DNA, and the V and J assignments and clone size from that table. The sample shows 300,000 to 400,000 clones, over 75% of them seen only once.

The chain links TRBV10-3 to TRBJ2-3, with 8 nucleotides matching TRBD1. This sequence was found in a woman aged 55-75 years with COVID-19, enrolled during active disease. Specimen: peripheral blood. The CDR3 DNA sequence: TGTGCCATCGCAGGACAGGGATACGGCGAGGTGCCAGATACGCAGTATTTT. It yields the protein CAIAGQGYGEVPDTQYF.